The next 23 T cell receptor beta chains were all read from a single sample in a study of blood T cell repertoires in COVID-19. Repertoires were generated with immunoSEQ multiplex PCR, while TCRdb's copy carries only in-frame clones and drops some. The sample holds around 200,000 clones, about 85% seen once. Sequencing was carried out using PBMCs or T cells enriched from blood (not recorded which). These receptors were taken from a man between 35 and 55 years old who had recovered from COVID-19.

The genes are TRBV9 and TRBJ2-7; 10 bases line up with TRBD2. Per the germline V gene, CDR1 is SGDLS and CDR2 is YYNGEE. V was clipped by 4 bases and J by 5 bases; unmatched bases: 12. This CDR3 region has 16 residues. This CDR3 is CASSPTLLAGRHEQYF. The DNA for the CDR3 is TGTGCCAGCAGCCCGACCCTACTAGCGGGACGTCACGAGCAGTACTTC.

CDR3 nucleotide sequence: TGTGCCAGCAGCCCCCGGGCCCTAGCGGTGAACTCCTACGAGCAGTACTTC. It yields the protein CASSPRALAVNSYEQYF. The gene calls are TRBV9 and TRBJ2-7; 7 bases match TRBD2. Germline lookup yields CDR1 SGDLS and CDR2 YYNGEE. The CDR3 runs to 17 residues. V shed 4 bases and J 0 bases; nucleotides not matched to a gene: 13.

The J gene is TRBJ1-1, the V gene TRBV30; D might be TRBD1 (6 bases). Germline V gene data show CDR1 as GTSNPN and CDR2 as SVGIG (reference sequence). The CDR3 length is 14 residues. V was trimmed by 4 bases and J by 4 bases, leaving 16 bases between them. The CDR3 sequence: CAWTTGRSGTEAFF. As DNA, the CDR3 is TGTGCCTGGACGACAGGCCGATCGGGCACTGAAGCTTTCTTT.

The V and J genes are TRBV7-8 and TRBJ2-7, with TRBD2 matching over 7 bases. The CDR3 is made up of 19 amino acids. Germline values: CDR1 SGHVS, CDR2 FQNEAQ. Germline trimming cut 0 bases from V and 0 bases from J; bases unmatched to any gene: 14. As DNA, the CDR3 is TGTGCCAGCAGCTTAGCCCTACTAGCGTTGCCTCGAAGCTCCTACGAGCAGTACTTC. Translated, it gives CASSLALLALPRSSYEQYF.

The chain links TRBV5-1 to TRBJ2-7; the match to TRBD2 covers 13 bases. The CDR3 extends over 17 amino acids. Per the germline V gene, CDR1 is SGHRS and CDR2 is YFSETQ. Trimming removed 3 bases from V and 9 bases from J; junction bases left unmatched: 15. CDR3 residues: CASSSGLAGEDNQGQYF. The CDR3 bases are TGCGCCAGCAGCTCTGGACTAGCGGGAGAAGACAATCAGGGGCAGTACTTC.

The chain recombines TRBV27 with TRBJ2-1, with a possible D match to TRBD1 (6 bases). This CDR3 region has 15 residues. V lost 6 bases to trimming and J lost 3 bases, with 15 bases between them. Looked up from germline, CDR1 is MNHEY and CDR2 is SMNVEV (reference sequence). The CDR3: CASRRGDRHYNEQFF. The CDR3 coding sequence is TGTGCCAGCAGAAGAGGAGACAGGCACTACAATGAGCAGTTCTTC.

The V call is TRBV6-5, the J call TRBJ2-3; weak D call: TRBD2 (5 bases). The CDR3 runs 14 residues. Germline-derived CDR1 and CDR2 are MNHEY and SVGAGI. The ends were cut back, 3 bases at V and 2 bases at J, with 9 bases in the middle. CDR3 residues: CASSYRTLTDTQYF. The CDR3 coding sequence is TGTGCCAGCAGTTATAGGACTCTCACAGATACGCAGTATTTT.

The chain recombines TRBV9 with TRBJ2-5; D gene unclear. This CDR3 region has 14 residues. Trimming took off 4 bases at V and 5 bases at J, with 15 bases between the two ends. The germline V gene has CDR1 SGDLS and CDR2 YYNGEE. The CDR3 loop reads CASSPSEWKETQYF. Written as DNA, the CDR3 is TGTGCCAGCAGCCCCTCGGAGTGGAAGGAGACCCAGTACTTC.

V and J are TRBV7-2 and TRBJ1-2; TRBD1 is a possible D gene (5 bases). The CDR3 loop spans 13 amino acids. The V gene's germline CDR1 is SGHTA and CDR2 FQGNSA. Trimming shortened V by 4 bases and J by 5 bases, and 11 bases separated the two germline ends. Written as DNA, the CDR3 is TGTGCCAGCAGCTCCTACAGGAGATATGGCTACACCTTC. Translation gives CASSSYRRYGYTF.

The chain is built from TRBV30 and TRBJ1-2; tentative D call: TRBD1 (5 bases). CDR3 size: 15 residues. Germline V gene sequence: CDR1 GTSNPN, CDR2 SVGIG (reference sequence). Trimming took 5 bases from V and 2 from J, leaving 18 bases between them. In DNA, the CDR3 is TGTGCCTGGGGGGCCAGGGCTCCCTTAAACTATGGCTACACCTTC. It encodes CAWGARAPLNYGYTF.

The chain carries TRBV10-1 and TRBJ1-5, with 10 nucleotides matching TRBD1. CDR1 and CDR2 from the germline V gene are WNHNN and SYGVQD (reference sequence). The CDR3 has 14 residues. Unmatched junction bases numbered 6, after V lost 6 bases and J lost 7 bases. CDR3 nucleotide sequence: TGCGCCAGCAGCGACAGGGGGCGGGAACAGCCCCAGCATTTT. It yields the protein CASSDRGREQPQHF.

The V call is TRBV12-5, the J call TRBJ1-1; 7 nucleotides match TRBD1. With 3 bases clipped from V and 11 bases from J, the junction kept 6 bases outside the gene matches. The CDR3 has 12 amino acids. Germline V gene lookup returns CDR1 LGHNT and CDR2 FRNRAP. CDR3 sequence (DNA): TGTGCTAGTGGTTTTAATACAGGGGCGGCTTTCTTT. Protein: CASGFNTGAAFF.

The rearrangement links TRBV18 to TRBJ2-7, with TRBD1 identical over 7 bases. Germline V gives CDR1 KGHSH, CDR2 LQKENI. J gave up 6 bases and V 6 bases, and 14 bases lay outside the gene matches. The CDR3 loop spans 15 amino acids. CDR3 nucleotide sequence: TGTGCCAGCTCCCGGACGGGACAGCGACCGTCCGAGCAGTACTTC. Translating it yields CASSRTGQRPSEQYF. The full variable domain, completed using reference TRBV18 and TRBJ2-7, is NAGVMQNPRHLVRRRGQEARLRCSPMKGHSHVYWYRQLPEEGLKFMVYLQKENIIDESGMPKERFSAEFPKEGPSILRIQQVVRGDSAAYFCASSRTGQRPSEQYFGPGTRLTVT.

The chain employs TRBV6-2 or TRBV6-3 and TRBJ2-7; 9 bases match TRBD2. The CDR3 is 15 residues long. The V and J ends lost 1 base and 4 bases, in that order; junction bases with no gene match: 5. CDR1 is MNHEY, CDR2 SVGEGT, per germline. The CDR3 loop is CASSYFSGSDYEQYF. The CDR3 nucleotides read TGTGCCAGCAGTTACTTTAGCGGGAGTGATTACGAGCAGTACTTC.

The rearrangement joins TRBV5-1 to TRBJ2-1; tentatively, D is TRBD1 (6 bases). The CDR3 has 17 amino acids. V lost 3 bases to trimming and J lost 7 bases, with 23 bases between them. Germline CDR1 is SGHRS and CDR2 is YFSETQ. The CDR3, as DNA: TGCGCCAGCAGCTGGAGTACAGGGACAACGTTTCATAATGAGCAGTTCTTC. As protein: CASSWSTGTTFHNEQFF.

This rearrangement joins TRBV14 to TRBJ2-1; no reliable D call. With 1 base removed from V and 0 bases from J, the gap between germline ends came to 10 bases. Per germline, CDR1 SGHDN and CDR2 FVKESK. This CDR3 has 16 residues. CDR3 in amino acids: CASSQALRSSYNEQFF. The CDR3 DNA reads TGTGCCAGCAGCCAAGCTTTGCGGAGCTCCTACAATGAGCAGTTCTTC.

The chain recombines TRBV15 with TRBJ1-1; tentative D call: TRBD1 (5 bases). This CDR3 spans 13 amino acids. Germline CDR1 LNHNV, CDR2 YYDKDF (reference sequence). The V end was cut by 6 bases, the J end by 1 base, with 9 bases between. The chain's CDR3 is CATSYDRNTEAFF. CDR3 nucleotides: TGTGCCACCAGTTATGACAGGAACACTGAAGCTTTCTTT.

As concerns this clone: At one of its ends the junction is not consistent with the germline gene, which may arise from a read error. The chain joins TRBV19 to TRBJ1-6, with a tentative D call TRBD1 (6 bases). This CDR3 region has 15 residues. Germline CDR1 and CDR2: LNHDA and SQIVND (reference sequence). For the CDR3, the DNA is TGTGCCAGCAGTAGTTCAGGGGATTCTAATTCACCCCTCCACTTT. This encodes CASSSSGDSNSPLHF.

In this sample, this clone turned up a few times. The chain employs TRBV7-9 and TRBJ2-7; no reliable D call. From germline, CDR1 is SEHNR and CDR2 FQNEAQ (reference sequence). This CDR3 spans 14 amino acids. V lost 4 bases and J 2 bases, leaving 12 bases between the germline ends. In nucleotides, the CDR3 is TGTGCCAGCAGCTCCATAACAGCACCCTACGAGCAGTACTTC. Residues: CASSSITAPYEQYF.

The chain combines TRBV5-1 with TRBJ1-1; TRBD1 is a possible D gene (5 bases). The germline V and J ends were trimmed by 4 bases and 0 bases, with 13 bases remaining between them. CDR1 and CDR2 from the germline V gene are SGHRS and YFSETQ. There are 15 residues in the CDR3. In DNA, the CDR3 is TGCGCCAGCAGCCGCACCGGGACTTTGAACACTGAAGCTTTCTTT. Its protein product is CASSRTGTLNTEAFF.

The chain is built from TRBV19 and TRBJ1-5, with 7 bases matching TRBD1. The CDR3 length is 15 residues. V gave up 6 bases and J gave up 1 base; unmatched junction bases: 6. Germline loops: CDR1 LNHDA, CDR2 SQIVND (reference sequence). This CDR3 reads CASRPAGGSNQPQHF. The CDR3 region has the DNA TGTGCCAGTAGGCCCGCAGGGGGAAGCAATCAGCCCCAGCATTTT.

The CDR3 protein is CSASGTGWEQYF. The CDR3 DNA sequence: TGCAGCGCCAGTGGGACAGGGTGGGAGCAGTACTTC. The chain couples TRBV29-1 to TRBJ2-7; 9 nucleotides agree with TRBD1. V shed 7 bases and J 7 bases; nucleotides not matched to a gene: 8. This CDR3 is built from 12 residues. Germline-derived CDR1 and CDR2 are SQVTM and ANQGSEA.

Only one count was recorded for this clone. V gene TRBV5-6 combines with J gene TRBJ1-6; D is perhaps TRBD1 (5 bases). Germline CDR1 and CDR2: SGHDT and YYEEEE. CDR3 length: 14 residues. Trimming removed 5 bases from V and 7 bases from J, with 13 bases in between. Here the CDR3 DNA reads TGTGCCAGCAGTCCAGACAGCAAGAATTCACCCCTCCACTTT. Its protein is CASSPDSKNSPLHF.